This TCR beta chain was recorded in a study of CD8+ T cells in alopecia areata. The CDR3 is 15 amino acids. V was clipped by 0 bases and J by 7 bases; unmatched bases: 9. Germline V gene lookup returns CDR1 MNHEY and CDR2 SVGAGI. Stated treatment: oral pan-JAK inhibitor, 5-10 mg twice daily. Points on this clone: Its antigen is not known.

It was cDNA, reverse transcribed from extracted RNA, that served as the sequencing template. The method was immunoSEQ multiplex PCR; TCRdb's version includes in-frame clones alone and lacks a portion of them. This sample has under 110,000 clones, with roughly 56% found just once. Study-level results: It was observed that many expanded lesional clones persisted in scalp and blood during tofacitinib. Tofacitinib delivered significant drops in scalp clonality and in expanded CD8+ clones among the top 100. Sequences from scalp samples also cover resident alphabeta T cells of normal skin.

The chain uses TRBV6-5 and TRBJ2-7; 7 positions match TRBD2. This receptor was taken from a human donor with alopecia areata. Sequenced here: CD8+ T cells sorted from blood, sampled at roughly week 55, from a patient treated with tofacitinib. DNA for the CDR3: TGTGCCAGCAGTTACTCCCTGGGTGGGGAGGGGGAGCAGTACTTC. It specifies CASSYSLGGEGEQYF.